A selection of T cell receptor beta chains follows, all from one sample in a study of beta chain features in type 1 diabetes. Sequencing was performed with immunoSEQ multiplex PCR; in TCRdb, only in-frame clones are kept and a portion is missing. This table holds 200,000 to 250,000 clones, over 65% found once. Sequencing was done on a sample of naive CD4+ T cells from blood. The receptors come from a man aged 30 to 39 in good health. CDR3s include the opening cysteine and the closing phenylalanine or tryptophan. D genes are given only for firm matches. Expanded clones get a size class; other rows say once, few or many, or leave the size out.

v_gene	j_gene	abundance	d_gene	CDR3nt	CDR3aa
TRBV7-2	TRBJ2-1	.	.	TGTGCCAGCAGCTTCCTCTTCAAGAAGGCCTCCTACAATGAGCAGTTCTTC	CASSFLFKKASYNEQFF
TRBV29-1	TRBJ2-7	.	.	TGCAGCGCCGGGGACGGTAACTACGAGCAGTACTTC	CSAGDGNYEQYF
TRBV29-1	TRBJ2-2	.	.	TGCAGCGTTGTCGCAGGGACAAATTTCCCGAACACCGGGGAGCTGTTTTTT	CSVVAGTNFPNTGELFF
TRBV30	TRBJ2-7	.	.	TGTGCCTGGAGTAGAGGGCTCAGCCCCTACGAGCAGTACTTC	CAWSRGLSPYEQYF
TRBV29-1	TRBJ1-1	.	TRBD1	TGCAGCGTGGGGACAGGGCGTACTGAAGCTTTCTTT	CSVGTGRTEAFF
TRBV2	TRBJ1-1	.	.	TGTGCCAGCAGTGAACGGGACTGGGACACTGAAGCTTTCTTT	CASSERDWDTEAFF
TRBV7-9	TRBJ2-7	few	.	TGTGCCAGCAGCTTAGAGTCCCCCCCCTACGAGCAGTACTTC	CASSLESPPYEQYF
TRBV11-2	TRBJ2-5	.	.	TGTGCCAGCAGCCCAGGGCCGGAGGAGACCCAGTACTTC	CASSPGPEETQYF
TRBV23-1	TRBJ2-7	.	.	TGCGCCAGCAGTCAATCGGAGTACGAGCAGTACTTC	CASSQSEYEQYF
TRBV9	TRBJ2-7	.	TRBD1	TGTGCCAGCAGCGTGCGGACAGGGGATGAGCAGTACTTC	CASSVRTGDEQYF
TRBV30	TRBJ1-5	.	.	TGTGCCTGGAGCCTCCAAGCAGGTCAGCCCCAGCATTTT	CAWSLQAGQPQHF
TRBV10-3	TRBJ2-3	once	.	TGTGCCATCAGTGAGGAGGCTGAGACTAGCACAGATACGCAGTATTTT	CAISEEAETSTDTQYF
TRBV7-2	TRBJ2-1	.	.	TGTGCCAGCAGCCTACTCGCCGGGGTCAATGAGCAGTTCTTC	CASSLLAGVNEQFF
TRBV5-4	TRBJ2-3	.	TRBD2	TGTGCCAGCAGCACCAGACTAGCGGTCGCGGATACGCAGTATTTT	CASSTRLAVADTQYF
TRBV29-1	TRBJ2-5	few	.	TGCAGCGGAAACAAGGCAGAGACCCAGTACTTC	CSGNKAETQYF
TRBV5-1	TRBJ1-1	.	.	TGCGCCAGCAGCCCGACCCGGGACGGTTACACTGAAGCTTTCTTT	CASSPTRDGYTEAFF
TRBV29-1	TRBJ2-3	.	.	TGCAGCGTTGGGCCCAAATACACAGATACGCAGTATTTT	CSVGPKYTDTQYF
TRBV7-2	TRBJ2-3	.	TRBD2	TGTGCCAGCAGCTTGGCGGGGGTCCTCACAGATACGCAGTATTTT	CASSLAGVLTDTQYF
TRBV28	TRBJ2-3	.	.	TGTGCCAGCAGTTTCTGGGGAAGCACAGATACGCAGTATTTT	CASSFWGSTDTQYF
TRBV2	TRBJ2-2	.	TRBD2	TGTGCCAGCAGCCTTTCAGGACTAGCGGTCAACACCGGGGAGCTGTTTTTT	CASSLSGLAVNTGELFF
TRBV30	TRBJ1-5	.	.	TGTGCCTGGAGTGAGGGATCAGTCAATCAGCCCCAGCATTTT	CAWSEGSVNQPQHF
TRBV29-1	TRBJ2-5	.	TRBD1	TGCAGCGCCGGGACAGGCCAAGAGACCCAGTACTTC	CSAGTGQETQYF
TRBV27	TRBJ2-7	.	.	TGTGCCAGCAGCCGGGGAGCGACCGGCTACGAGCAGTACTTC	CASSRGATGYEQYF
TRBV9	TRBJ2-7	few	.	TGTGCCGGCCCAGGGTACGAGCAGTACTTC	CAGPGYEQYF
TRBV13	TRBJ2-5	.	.	TGTGCCAGCAGCTTAGGAGCCAAGAGAGAAGAGACCCAGTACTTC	CASSLGAKREETQYF
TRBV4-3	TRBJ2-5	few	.	TGCGCCAGCAGCCAAGTTTACGTAGTCCCGGGGACCCAGTACTTC	CASSQVYVVPGTQYF
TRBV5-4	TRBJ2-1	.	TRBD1	TGTGCCAGCAGTTCGGCAGGGACAGGGCGTAACAATGAGCAGTTCTTC	CASSSAGTGRNNEQFF
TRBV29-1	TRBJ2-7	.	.	TGCAGCGTTGAAGATCCGGTTGGTGGACCCAACTACTTC	CSVEDPVGGPNYF
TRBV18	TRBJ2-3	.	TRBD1	TGTGCCAGCTCACACGACAGGGGCAGGGATACGCAGTATTTT	CASSHDRGRDTQYF
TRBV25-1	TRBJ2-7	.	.	TGTGCCAGCAGTGGTAGGAAGACAGGCGGATCCTACGAGCAGTACTTC	CASSGRKTGGSYEQYF
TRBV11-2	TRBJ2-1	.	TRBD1	TGTGCCAGCAGCTTAGTACGGGGACAGGGAGTGGGGAAGCAGTTCTTC	CASSLVRGQGVGKQFF
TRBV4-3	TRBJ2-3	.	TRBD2	TGCGCCAGCAGCCAAGAAGGAGCGGGAGGGTTAGATACGCAGTATTTT	CASSQEGAGGLDTQYF
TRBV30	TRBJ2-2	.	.	TGTGCCTGGAGTGTTGAAGTCCCCGGGGAGCTGTTTTTT	CAWSVEVPGELFF
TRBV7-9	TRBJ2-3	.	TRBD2	TGTGCCAGCAGCTTTGGACTAGCGGGTTCCACAGATACGCAGTATTTT	CASSFGLAGSTDTQYF
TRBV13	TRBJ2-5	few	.	TGTGCCAGCAGCTTAACTTCGGGTCTGAAGACCCAGTACTTC	CASSLTSGLKTQYF
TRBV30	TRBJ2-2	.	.	TGTGCCTGGGGGAGGAACACCGGGGAGCTGTTTTTT	CAWGRNTGELFF
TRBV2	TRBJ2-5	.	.	TGTGCCAGCAGTGAAAGAGGACTTTCGGAGACCCAGTACTTC	CASSERGLSETQYF
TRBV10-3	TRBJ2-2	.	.	TGTGCCATCAGTCCCATCGCGGGCGGGGAGCTGTTTTTT	CAISPIAGGELFF
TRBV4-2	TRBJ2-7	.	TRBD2	TGTGCCAGCAGCCAAGCCGGGAGGGGGTACGAGCAGTACTTC	CASSQAGRGYEQYF
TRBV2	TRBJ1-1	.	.	TGTGCCAGCAGGGTCGAGGCGCTGAACACTGAAGCTTTCTTT	CASRVEALNTEAFF
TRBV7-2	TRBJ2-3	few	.	TGTGCCAGCAGACTTGAGGGTAGCACAGATACGCAGTATTTT	CASRLEGSTDTQYF
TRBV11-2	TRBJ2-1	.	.	TGTGCCAGCAGCTTAAGTTACGGACATATAGAAAACAATGAGCAGTTCTTC	CASSLSYGHIENNEQFF
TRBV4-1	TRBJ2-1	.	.	TGCGCCAGCAGCCAACCTAACAATGAGCAGTTCTTC	CASSQPNNEQFF
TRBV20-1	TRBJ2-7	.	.	TGCAGTGCTGGAAACTACGAGCAGTACTTC	CSAGNYEQYF
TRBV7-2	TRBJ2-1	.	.	TGTGCCAGCAGCCTCTTTGGCAATGAGCAGTTCTTC	CASSLFGNEQFF
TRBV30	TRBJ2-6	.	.	TGTGCCTGGTGCGTGGGGGGCTCTGGGGCCAACGTCCTGACTTTC	CAWCVGGSGANVLTF
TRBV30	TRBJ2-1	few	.	TGTGCCTGGAGTAAAGGACCCGACCGCTTCCAGTTCTTC	CAWSKGPDRFQFF
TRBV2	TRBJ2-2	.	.	TGTGCCAGCAGTGAGGCCGGGGAGCTGTTTTTT	CASSEAGELFF
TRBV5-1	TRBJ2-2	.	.	TGCGCCAGCAGCTTGTGGGGTGCCTCGGGGGAGCTGTTTTTT	CASSLWGASGELFF
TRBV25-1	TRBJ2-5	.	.	TGTGCCAGCAGTAAGGCAGAATGGTACCAAGAGACCCAGTACTTC	CASSKAEWYQETQYF